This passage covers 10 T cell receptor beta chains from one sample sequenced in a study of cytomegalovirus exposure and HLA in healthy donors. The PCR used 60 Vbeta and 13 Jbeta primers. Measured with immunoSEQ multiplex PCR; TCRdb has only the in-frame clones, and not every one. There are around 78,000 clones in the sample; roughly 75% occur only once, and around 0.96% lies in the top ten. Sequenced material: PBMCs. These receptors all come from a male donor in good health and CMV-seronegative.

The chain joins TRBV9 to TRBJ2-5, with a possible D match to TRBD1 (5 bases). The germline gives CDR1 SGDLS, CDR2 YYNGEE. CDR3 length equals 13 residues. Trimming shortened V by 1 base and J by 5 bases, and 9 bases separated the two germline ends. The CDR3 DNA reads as TGTGCCAGCAGCGTACAGGGTGAGGAGACCCAGTACTTC. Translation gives CASSVQGEETQYF. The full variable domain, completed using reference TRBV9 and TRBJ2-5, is DSGVTQTPKHLITATGQRVTLRCSPRSGDLSVYWYQQSLDQGLQFLIQYYNGEERAKGNILERFSAQQFPDLHSELNLSSLELGDSALYFCASSVQGEETQYFGPGTRLLVL.

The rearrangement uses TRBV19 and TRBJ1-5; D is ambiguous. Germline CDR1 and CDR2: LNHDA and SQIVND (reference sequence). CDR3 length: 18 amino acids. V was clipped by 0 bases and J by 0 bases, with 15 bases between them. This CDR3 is CASSIDWLGSGSNQPQHF. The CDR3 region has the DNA TGTGCCAGTAGTATAGATTGGTTGGGCAGCGGTAGCAATCAGCCCCAGCATTTT.

This CDR3 is CASSFFVSTGFGNTIYF. CDR3 nucleotide sequence: TGTGCCAGCAGTTTTTTTGTGTCTACAGGGTTCGGAAACACCATATATTTT. The V and J genes are TRBV28 and TRBJ1-3, with D perhaps matching TRBD1 (6 bases). The CDR3 sequence is 17 residues long. The V gene's germline CDR1 is MDHEN and CDR2 SYDVKM. Deletions cut 3 bases from V and 4 bases from J, with 19 bases between.

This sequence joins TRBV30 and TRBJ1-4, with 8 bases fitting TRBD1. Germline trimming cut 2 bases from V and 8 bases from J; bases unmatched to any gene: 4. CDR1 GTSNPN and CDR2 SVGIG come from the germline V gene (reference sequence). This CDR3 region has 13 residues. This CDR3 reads CAWSYRGYEKLFF. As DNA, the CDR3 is TGTGCCTGGAGTTACAGGGGGTACGAAAAACTGTTTTTT.

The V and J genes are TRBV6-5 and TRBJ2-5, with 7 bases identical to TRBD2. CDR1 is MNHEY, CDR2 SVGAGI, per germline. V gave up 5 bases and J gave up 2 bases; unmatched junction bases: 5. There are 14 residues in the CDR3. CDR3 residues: CASSVSGGQETQYF. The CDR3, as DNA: TGTGCCAGCAGTGTTTCGGGGGGACAAGAGACCCAGTACTTC.

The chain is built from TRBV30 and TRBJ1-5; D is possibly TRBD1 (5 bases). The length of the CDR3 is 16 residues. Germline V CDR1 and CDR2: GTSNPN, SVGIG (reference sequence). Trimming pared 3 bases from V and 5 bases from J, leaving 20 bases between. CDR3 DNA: TGTGCCTGGAGCGCTCCCTCAGGATCAGGGTATCAGCCCCAGCATTTT. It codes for CAWSAPSGSGYQPQHF.

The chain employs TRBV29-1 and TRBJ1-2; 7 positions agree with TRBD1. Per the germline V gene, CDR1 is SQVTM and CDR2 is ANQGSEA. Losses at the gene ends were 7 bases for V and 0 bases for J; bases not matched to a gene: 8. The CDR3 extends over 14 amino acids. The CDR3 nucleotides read TGCAGCGCCAGTGGGCAGGGGGCTAACTATGGCTACACCTTC. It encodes CSASGQGANYGYTF.

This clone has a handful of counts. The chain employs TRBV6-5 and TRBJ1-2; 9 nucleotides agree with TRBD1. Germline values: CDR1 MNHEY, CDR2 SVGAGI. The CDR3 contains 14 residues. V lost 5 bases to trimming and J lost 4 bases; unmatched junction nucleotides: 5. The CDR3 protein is CASSKQGAGYGYTF. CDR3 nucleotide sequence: TGTGCCAGCAGTAAACAGGGGGCGGGCTATGGCTACACCTTC.

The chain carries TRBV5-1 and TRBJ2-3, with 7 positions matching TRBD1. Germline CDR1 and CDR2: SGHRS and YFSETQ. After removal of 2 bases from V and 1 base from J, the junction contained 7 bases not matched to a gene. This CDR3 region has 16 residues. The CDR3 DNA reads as TGCGCCAGCAGCTTTGAGGGGGCGCGGGGCACAGATACGCAGTATTTT. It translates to CASSFEGARGTDTQYF.

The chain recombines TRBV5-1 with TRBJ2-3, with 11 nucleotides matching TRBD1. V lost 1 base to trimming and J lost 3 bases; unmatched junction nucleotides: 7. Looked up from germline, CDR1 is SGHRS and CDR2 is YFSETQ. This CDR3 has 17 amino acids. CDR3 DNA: TGCGCCAGCAGCTTGAATGGAGGGACAGGGGGTACAGATACGCAGTATTTT. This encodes CASSLNGGTGGTDTQYF.